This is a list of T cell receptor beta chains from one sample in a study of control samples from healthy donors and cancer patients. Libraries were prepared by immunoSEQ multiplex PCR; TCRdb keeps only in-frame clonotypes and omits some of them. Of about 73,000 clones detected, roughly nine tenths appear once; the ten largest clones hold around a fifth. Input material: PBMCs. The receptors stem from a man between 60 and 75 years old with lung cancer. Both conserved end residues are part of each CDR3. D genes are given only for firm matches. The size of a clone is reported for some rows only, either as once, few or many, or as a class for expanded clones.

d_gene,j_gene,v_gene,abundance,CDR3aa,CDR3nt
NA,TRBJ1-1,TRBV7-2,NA,CASSLAKGISAEAFF,TGTGCCAGCAGCTTAGCCAAGGGGATAAGCGCTGAAGCTTTCTTT
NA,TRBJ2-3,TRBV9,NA,CASSVQLTDTQYF,TGTGCCAGCAGCGTACAGCTCACAGATACGCAGTATTTT
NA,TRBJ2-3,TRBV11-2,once,CASSFGDTQYF,TGTGCCAGCAGCTTCGGAGATACGCAGTATTTT
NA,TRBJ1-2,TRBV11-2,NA,CASSFPGALRYTF,TGTGCCAGCAGTTTCCCAGGGGCCCTTCGGTACACCTTC
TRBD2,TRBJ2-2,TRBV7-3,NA,CASTNSGGANTGELFF,TGTGCCAGCACCAATTCCGGGGGGGCGAACACCGGGGAGCTGTTTTTT
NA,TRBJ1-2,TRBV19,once,CASSIDSKTVYGYTF,TGTGCCAGTAGTATAGACTCCAAGACAGTCTATGGCTACACCTTC
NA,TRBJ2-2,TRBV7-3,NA,CASSYTNTGELFF,TGTGCCAGCAGCTACACGAACACCGGGGAGCTGTTTTTT
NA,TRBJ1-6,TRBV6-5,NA,CASSYYPTGYSPLHF,TGTGCCAGCAGTTACTATCCTACGGGGTATTCACCCCTCCACTTT
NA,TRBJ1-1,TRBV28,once,CASTVNTEAFF,TGTGCTTCTACAGTGAACACTGAAGCTTTCTTT
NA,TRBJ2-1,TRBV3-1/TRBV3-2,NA,CASSSRPLNEQFF,TGTGCCAGCAGCTCGAGACCCCTCAATGAGCAGTTCTTC
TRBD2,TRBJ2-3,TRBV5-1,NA,CASSETGGPPDTQYF,TGCGCCAGCAGCGAAACGGGGGGGCCGCCAGATACGCAGTATTTT
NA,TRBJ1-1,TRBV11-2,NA,CASSGGRNKAFF,TGTGCCAGCAGCGGGGGGCGGAACAAAGCTTTCTTT
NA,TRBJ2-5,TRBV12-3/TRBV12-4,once,CASSSRPVETQYF,TGTGCCAGCAGCTCTAGACCCGTAGAGACCCAGTACTTC
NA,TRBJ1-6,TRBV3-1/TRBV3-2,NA,CASSQVLSYNSPLHF,TGTGCCAGCAGCCAAGTTCTCTCCTATAATTCACCCCTCCACTTT
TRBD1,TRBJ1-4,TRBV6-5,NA,CASSSRTGGGEKLFF,TGTGCCAGCAGTTCTAGGACAGGGGGCGGTGAAAAACTGTTTTTT
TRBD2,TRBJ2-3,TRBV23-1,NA,CASPSPRRSRGDTQYF,TGCGCCAGCCCCTCTCCCCGTCGCTCGCGGGGGGATACGCAGTATTTT
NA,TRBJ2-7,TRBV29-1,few,CSVELSSYEQYF,TGCAGCGTTGAACTGAGCTCCTACGAGCAGTACTTC
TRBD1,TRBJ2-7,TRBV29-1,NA,CSGGQVYEQYF,TGCAGCGGGGGACAGGTGTACGAGCAGTACTTC
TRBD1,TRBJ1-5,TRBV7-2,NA,CASSPGTGRNQPQHF,TGTGCCAGCAGCCCAGGGACAGGGAGGAATCAGCCCCAGCATTTT
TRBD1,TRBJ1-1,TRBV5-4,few,CASSFDRGRTEAFF,TGTGCCAGCAGCTTTGACAGGGGGCGGACTGAAGCTTTCTTT
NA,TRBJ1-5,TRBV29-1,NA,CSTGEGGQPQHF,TGCAGCACGGGGGAGGGTGGGCAGCCCCAGCATTTT
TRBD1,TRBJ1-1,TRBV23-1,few,CASSQSSRGTTGEWEAFF,TGCGCCAGCAGTCAATCATCTCGGGGTACGACAGGGGAATGGGAAGCTTTCTTT
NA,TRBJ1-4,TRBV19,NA,CAPLGQGFRKLFF,TGTGCCCCCCTTGGGCAGGGGTTTAGAAAACTGTTTTTT